These 17 T cell receptor beta chains share one sample of origin, sequenced in a study of beta chain features in type 1 diabetes. Investigators reverse transcribed all isolated RNA, so they sequenced expressed TCRB transcripts. TCRdb keeps only in-frame clones here, not all; method: immunoSEQ multiplex PCR. This sample has roughly 230,000 clones, with about 10% found just once. The specimen sequenced was naive CD4+ T cells from blood. The source is a woman in her late teens or twenties in good health.

V gene TRBV5-1 combines with J gene TRBJ2-7, with 16 bases matching TRBD2. The germline V gene has CDR1 SGHRS and CDR2 YFSETQ. Trimming removed 1 base from V and 2 bases from J; junction bases left unmatched: 6. The CDR3 is 18 residues long. In DNA, the CDR3 is TGCGCCAGCAGCTTGCAAACCGGGACTAGCGGGAGGGCCTACGAGCAGTACTTC. Amino acids: CASSLQTGTSGRAYEQYF.

This clone was counted between two and nine times. The chain joins TRBV11-2 to TRBJ2-1, with a tentative D call TRBD1 (5 bases). Germline CDR1 and CDR2: SGHAT and FQNNGV. V lost 8 bases, J lost 8 bases, and 10 bases lay in between. The CDR3 has 11 residues. CDR3 sequence: CASQGYDEQFF. In DNA form, the CDR3 reads TGTGCCAGCCAGGGATACGATGAGCAGTTCTTC.

The sample holds a few counts of this clone. This chain links TRBV20-1 with TRBJ2-3, with TRBD2 matching 8 bases. The CDR3 has 11 amino acids. Unmatched junction bases numbered 1, after V lost 5 bases and J lost 6 bases. Germline V CDR1 and CDR2: DFQATT, SNEGSKA (reference sequence). The CDR3 sequence: CSAASGDTQYF. CDR3 coding DNA: TGCAGTGCTGCTAGCGGGGATACGCAGTATTTT.

This chain links TRBV5-1 with TRBJ2-1, with 13 bases matching TRBD2. The CDR3 consists of 17 residues. Germline loops: CDR1 SGHRS, CDR2 YFSETQ. With V trimmed by 4 bases and J by 3 bases, 7 bases remained unmatched. CDR3 nucleotides: TGCGCCAGCAGCGAAAGACTAGCGGGGGGCTACTACAATGAGCAGTTCTTC. Protein sequence: CASSERLAGGYYNEQFF.

The chain combines TRBV6-5 with TRBJ2-7, with a tentative D call TRBD1 (5 bases). Trimming shortened V by 5 bases and J by 4 bases, and 6 bases separated the two germline ends. This CDR3 region has 11 residues. Germline CDR1 MNHEY, CDR2 SVGAGI. The CDR3 loop is CASSTGYEQYF. In DNA form, the CDR3 reads TGTGCCAGCAGTACAGGTTACGAGCAGTACTTC.

This clone was found a few times. The chain employs TRBV18 and TRBJ2-7; TRBD1 matches 8 bases. This CDR3 has 13 residues. Germline V gene lookup returns CDR1 KGHSH and CDR2 LQKENI. Losses at the gene ends were 10 bases for V and 4 bases for J; bases not matched to a gene: 9. For the CDR3, the DNA is TGTGCCACCGCCCAGGGGGCCGGTTACGAGCAGTACTTC. It yields the protein CATAQGAGYEQYF.

This clone was seen ten or more times. The rearrangement joins TRBV29-1 to TRBJ2-5, with 9 nucleotides matching TRBD2. The CDR3 is 12 amino acids. Unmatched junction bases numbered 2, after V lost 7 bases and J lost 2 bases. From germline, CDR1 is SQVTM and CDR2 ANQGSEA. CDR3 in amino acids: CSATSGQETQYF. CDR3 coding DNA: TGCAGCGCGACTAGCGGTCAAGAGACCCAGTACTTC.

This clone has a count of ten or more. The rearrangement joins TRBV29-1 to TRBJ2-6, with D maybe TRBD1 (6 bases). Looked up from germline, CDR1 is SQVTM and CDR2 is ANQGSEA. CDR3 size: 14 residues. Trimming removed 6 bases from V and 0 bases from J, with 9 bases in between. The CDR3 nucleotides read TGCAGCGTAAGGACAGTCTCTGGGGCCAACGTCCTGACTTTC. It encodes CSVRTVSGANVLTF. The whole variable domain, filled in from reference TRBV29-1 and TRBJ2-6, reads SAVISQKPSRDICQRGTSLTIQCQVDSQVTMMFWYRQQPGQSLTLIATANQGSEATYESGFVIDKFPISRPNLTFSTLTVSNMSPEDSSIYLCSVRTVSGANVLTFGAGSRLTVL.

This clone was counted a few times. This chain joins TRBV6-1 and TRBJ2-7; 7 bases match TRBD2. The CDR3 loop spans 14 amino acids. Germline V gene lookup returns CDR1 MNHNS and CDR2 SASEGT. V lost 6 bases and J lost 3; bases outside the gene matches: 8. Written as DNA, the CDR3 is TGTGCCAGCAGGAAGACGGCGGGAGACTACGAGCAGTACTTC. Its translation: CASRKTAGDYEQYF.

The chain couples TRBV5-4 to TRBJ1-2; no firm D call. Germline values: CDR1 SGHNT, CDR2 YYREEE (reference sequence). The germline V and J ends were trimmed by 4 bases and 8 bases, with 18 bases remaining between them. The CDR3 consists of 14 residues. DNA for the CDR3: TGTGCCAGCAGCAAAACCGGGTGGGTTGGGGGCTACACCTTC. Amino acids: CASSKTGWVGGYTF.

This chain connects TRBV2 to TRBJ1-1, with D maybe TRBD1 (6 bases). CDR1 is SNHLY and CDR2 is FYNNEI in the germline V gene. V was shortened by 7 bases and J by 6 bases, with 12 bases between the two germline ends. The CDR3 is made up of 12 amino acids. The CDR3 sequence is CASKREGAEAFF. The CDR3 nucleotides are TGTGCCAGCAAGAGGGAGGGGGCTGAAGCTTTCTTT.

This clone was seen a handful of times. The sample carries other DNA sequences with the same CDR3. The chain carries TRBV6-1 and TRBJ1-2; D gene unclear. The germline CDR1 and CDR2 sequences are MNHNS and SASEGT. Trimming removed 2 bases at V and 3 bases at J, with 4 bases between. The CDR3 is 12 amino acids. This CDR3 reads CASSESDYGYTF. CDR3 in DNA: TGTGCCAGCAGTGAATCCGACTATGGCTACACCTTC.

This clone was observed a few times. J is TRBJ2-3 and V is TRBV2; 7 bases agree with TRBD1. The CDR3 covers 15 residues. Trimming at V came to 5 bases and at J to 2 bases, leaving 7 bases not matched to a gene. Looked up from germline, CDR1 is SNHLY and CDR2 is FYNNEI. The CDR3 spells CASSSRTGVTDTQYF. In nucleotides, the CDR3 is TGTGCCAGCAGTTCCCGGACAGGAGTCACAGATACGCAGTATTTT. Full variable domain (missing parts from reference TRBV2 and TRBJ2-3): EPEVTQTPSHQVTQMGQEVILRCVPISNHLYFYWYRQILGQKVEFLVSFYNNEISEKSEIFDDQFSVERPDGSNFTLKIRSTKLEDSAMYFCASSSRTGVTDTQYFGPGTRLTVL.

This chain links TRBV4-2 with TRBJ2-2, with D possibly TRBD2 on 5 matching bases. The CDR3 has 15 residues. Looked up from germline, CDR1 is LGHNA and CDR2 is YNFKEQ. V gave up 5 bases and J gave up 2 bases, with 12 bases separating them. CDR3 amino acids: CASSSVSGNTGELFF. The CDR3 DNA reads TGTGCCAGCAGCTCGGTCAGCGGAAACACCGGGGAGCTGTTTTTT.

This clone was detected only a few times. The V call is TRBV7-8, the J call TRBJ2-3; 10 nucleotides align to TRBD2. Germline V gives CDR1 SGHVS, CDR2 FQNEAQ. Trimming at V came to 1 base and at J to 4 bases, leaving 5 bases not matched to a gene. The CDR3 runs to 16 residues. CDR3 DNA: TGTGCCAGCAGCTTAGGCCTAGCGGGAGTTCCAGATACGCAGTATTTT. This sequence encodes CASSLGLAGVPDTQYF.

This clone was recorded a few times. The CDR3 sequence is CASSLGDPNREQFF. The CDR3 DNA sequence: TGCGCCAGCAGCCTGGGGGATCCCAACAGGGAGCAGTTCTTC. The chain carries TRBV5-1 and TRBJ2-1; perhaps D is TRBD1 or TRBD2 (5 bases each). V was trimmed by 4 bases and J by 10 bases, leaving 18 bases between them. CDR1 is SGHRS and CDR2 is YFSETQ in the germline V gene. This CDR3 is 14 amino acids long.

A few counts support this clone. V usage is TRBV6-6 and J usage is TRBJ1-2, with a weak D call TRBD1 (6 bases). Germline loops: CDR1 MNHNY, CDR2 SVGAGI (reference sequence). V gave up 7 bases and J gave up 8 bases, with 17 bases separating them. The CDR3 runs to 13 residues. CDR3 region: CASTRGVGSGYTF. The CDR3 DNA is TGTGCCAGCACCAGGGGTGTGGGGAGCGGCTACACCTTC.